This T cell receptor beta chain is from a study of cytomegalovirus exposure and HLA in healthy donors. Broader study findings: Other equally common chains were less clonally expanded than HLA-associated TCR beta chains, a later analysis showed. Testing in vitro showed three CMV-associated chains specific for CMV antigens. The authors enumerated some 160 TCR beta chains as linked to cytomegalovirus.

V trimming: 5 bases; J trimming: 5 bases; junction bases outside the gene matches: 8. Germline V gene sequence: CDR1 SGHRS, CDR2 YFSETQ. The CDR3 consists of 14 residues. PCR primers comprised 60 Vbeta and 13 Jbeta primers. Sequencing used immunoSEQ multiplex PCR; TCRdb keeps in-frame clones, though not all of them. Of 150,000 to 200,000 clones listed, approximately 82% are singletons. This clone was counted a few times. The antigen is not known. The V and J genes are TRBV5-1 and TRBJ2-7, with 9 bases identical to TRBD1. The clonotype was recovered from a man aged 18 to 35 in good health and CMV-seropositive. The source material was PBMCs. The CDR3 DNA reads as TGCGCCAGCAGTTACAGGGGGCTTGTGGACGAGCAGTACTTC. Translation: CASSYRGLVDEQYF.